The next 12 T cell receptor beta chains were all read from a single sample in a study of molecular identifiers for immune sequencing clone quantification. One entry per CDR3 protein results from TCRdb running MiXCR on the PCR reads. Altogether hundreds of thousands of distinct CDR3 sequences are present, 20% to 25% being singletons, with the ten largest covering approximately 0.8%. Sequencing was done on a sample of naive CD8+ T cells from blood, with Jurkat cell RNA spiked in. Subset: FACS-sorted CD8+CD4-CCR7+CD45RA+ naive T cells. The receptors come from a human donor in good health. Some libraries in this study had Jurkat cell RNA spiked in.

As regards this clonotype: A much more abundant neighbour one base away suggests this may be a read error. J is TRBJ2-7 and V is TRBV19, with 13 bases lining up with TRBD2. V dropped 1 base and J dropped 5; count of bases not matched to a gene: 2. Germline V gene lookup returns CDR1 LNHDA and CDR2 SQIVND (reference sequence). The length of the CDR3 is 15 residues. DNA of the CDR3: TGTGCCAGTAGTATAGGGACTAGCGGGAGCGACGAGCAGTACTTC. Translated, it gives CASSIGTSGSDEQYF.

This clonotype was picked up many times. CDR3 region: CASSPGTVTSTDTQYF. CDR3 in DNA: TGCGCCAGCAGCCCGGGGACGGTGACTAGCACAGATACGCAGTATTTT. The rearrangement links TRBV5-1 to TRBJ2-3, with D perhaps given as TRBD1 or TRBD2 (5 bases each). This CDR3 is 16 amino acids long. Trimming took off 4 bases at V and 0 bases at J, with 15 bases between the two ends. Germline CDR1 reads SGHRS; CDR2 reads YFSETQ.

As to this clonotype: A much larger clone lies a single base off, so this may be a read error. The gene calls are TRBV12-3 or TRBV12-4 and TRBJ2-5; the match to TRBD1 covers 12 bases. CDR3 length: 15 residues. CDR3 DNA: TGTGCCAGCAGGTCAGGGACAGGGGGCATGGAGACCCTGTACTTC. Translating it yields CASRSGTGGMETLYF.

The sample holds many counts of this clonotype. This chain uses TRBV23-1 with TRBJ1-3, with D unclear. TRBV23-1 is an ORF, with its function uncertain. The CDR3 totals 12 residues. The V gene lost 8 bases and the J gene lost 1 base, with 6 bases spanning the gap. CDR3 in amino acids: CASQTSGNTIYF. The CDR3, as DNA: TGCGCCAGCCAAACTTCTGGAAACACCATATATTTT.

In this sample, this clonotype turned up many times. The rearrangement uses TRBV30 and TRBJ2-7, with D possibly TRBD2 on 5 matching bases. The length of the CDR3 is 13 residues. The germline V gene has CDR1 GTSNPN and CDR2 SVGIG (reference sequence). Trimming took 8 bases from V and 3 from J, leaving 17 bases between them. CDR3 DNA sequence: TGTGCCCAACGAACTAGAGGAATCTACGAGCAGTACTTC. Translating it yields CAQRTRGIYEQYF.

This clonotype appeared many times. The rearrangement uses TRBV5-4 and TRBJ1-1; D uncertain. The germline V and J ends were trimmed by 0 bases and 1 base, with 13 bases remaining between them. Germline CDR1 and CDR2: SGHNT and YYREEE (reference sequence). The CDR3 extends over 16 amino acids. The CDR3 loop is CASSLGDFGPNTEAFF. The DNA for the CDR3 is TGTGCCAGCAGCTTGGGAGATTTCGGGCCGAACACTGAAGCTTTCTTT.

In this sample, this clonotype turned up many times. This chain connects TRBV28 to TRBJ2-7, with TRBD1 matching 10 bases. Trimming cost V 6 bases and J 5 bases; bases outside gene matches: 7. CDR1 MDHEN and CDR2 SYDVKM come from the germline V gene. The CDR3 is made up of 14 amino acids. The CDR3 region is CASRAGTGAHEQYF. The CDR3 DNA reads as TGTGCCAGCAGAGCCGGGACAGGGGCCCACGAGCAGTACTTC.

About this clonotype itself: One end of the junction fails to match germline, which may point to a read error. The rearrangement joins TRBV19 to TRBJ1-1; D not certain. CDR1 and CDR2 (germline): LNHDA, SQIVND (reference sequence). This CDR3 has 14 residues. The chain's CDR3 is CASSIGETNTEALF. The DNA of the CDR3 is TGTGCCAGTAGTATAGGGGAGACGAACACTGAAGCTCTCTTT.

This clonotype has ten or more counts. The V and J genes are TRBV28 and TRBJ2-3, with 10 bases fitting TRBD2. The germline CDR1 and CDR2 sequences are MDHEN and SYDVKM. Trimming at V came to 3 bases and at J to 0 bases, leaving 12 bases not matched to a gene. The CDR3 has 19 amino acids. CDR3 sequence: CASSFGGSSGGSSTDTQYF. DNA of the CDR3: TGTGCCAGCAGTTTTGGGGGGTCTAGCGGGGGCTCTAGCACAGATACGCAGTATTTT.

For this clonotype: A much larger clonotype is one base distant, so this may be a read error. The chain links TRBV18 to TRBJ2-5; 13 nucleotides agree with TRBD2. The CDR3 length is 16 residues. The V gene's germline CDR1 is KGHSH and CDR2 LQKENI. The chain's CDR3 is CAGSPLTSGGSETQYF. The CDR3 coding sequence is TGTGCCGGCTCACCGTTGACTAGCGGGGGGTCAGAGACCCAGTACTTC.

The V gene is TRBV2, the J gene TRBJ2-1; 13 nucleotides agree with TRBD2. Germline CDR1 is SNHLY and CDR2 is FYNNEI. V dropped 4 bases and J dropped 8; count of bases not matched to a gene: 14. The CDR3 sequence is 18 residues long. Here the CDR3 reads CASSGGRTSGGSRYEQFF. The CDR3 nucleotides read TGTGCCAGCAGTGGAGGGAGGACTAGCGGGGGCAGTAGGTATGAGCAGTTCTTC.

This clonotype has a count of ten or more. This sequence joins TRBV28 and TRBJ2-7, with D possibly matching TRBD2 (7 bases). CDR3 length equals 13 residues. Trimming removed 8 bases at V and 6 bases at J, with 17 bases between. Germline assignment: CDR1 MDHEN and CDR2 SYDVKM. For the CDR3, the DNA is TGTGCCAGCGGCCTGGAAGGGGGGGGCGAGCAGTACTTC. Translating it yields CASGLEGGGEQYF. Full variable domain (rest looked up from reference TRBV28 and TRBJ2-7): DVKVTQSSRYLVKRTGEKVFLECVQDMDHENMFWYRQDPGLGLRLIYFSYDVKMKEKGDIPEGYSVSREKKERFSLILESASTNQTSMYLCASGLEGGGEQYFGPGTRLTVT.